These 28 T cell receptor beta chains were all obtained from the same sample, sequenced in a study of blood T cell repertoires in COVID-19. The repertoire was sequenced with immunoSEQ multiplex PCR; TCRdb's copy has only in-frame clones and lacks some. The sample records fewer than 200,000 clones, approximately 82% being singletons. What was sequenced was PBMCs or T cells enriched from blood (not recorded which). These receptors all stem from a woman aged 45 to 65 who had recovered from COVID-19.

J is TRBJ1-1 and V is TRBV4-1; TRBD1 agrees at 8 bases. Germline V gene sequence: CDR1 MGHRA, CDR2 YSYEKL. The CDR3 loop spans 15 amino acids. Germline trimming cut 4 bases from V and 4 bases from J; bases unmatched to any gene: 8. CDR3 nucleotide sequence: TGCGCCAGCAGCCCAGTCATGACAGGGGTCACTGAAGCTTTCTTT. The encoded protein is CASSPVMTGVTEAFF.

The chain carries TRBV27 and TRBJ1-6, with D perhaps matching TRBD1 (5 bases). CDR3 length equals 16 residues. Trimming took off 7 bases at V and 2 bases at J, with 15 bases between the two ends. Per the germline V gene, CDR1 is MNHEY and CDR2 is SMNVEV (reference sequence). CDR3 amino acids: CASKISEGTYNSPLHF. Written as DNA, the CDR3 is TGTGCCAGCAAGATATCGGAGGGGACCTATAATTCACCCCTCCACTTT.

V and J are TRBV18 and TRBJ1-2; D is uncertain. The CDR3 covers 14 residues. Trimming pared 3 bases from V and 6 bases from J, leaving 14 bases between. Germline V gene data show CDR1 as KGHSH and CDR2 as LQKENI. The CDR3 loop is CASSPGGSAHGYTF. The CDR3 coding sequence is TGTGCCAGCTCACCCGGAGGCAGCGCTCATGGCTACACCTTC.

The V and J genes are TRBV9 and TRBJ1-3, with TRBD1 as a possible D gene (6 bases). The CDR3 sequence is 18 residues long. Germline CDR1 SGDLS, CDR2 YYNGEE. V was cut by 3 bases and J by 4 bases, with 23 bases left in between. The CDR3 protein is CASSEDPTGPAPGNTIYF. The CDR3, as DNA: TGTGCCAGCAGCGAGGATCCGACAGGTCCTGCTCCCGGAAACACCATATATTTT.

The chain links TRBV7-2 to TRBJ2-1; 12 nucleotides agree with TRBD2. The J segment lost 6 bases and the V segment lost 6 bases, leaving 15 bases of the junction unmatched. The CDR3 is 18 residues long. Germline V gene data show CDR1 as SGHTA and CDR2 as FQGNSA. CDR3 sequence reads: CASRPGLAGTLGANEQFF. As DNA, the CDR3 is TGTGCCAGCAGGCCAGGACTAGCGGGGACCCTTGGGGCCAATGAGCAGTTCTTC.

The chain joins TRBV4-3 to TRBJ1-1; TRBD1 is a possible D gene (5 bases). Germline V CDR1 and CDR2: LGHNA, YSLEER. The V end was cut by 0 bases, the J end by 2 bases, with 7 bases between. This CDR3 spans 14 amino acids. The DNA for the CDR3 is TGCGCCAGCAGCCAAGACAGGGCCAACACTGAAGCTTTCTTT. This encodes CASSQDRANTEAFF.

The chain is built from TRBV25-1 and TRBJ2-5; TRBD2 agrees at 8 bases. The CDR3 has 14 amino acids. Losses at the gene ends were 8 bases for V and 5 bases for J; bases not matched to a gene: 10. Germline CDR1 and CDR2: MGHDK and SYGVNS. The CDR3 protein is CASEQAGESETQYF. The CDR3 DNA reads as TGTGCCAGCGAACAAGCGGGAGAGAGTGAGACCCAGTACTTC.

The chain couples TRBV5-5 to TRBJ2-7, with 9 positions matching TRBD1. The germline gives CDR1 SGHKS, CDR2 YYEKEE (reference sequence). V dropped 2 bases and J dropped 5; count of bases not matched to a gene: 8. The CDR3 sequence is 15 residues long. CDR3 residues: CASSFYRTGDNEQYV. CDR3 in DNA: TGTGCCAGCAGCTTCTACCGGACAGGGGATAACGAGCAGTACGTC.

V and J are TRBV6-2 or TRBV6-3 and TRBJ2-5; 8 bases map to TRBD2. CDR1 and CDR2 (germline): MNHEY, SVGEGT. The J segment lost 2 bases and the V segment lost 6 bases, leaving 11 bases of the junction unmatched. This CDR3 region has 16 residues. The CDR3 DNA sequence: TGTGCCAGCAGCCGACGGGGGGTAGCGGGACAAGAGACCCAGTACTTC. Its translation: CASSRRGVAGQETQYF.

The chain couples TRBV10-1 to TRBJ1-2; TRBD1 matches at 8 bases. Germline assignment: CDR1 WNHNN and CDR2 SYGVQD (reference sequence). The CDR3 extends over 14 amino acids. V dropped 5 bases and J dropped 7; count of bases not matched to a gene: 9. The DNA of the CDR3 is TGCGCCAGCAGTCCCGGGACAGGAGCACCTGGCTACACCTTC. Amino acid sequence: CASSPGTGAPGYTF.

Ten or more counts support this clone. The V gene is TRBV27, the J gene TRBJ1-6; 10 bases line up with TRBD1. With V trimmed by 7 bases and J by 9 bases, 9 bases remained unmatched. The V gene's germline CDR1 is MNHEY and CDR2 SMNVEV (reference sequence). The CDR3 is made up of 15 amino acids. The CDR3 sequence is CASTPLGTGVSPLHF. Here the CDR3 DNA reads TGTGCCAGCACCCCACTCGGGACAGGGGTTTCACCCCTCCACTTT.

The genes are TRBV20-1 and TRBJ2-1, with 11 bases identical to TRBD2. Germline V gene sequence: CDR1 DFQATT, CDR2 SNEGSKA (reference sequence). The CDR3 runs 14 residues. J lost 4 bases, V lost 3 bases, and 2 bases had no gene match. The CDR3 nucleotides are TGCAGTGCTAGTGGGACTAGCGGATACAATGAGCAGTTCTTC. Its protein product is CSASGTSGYNEQFF.

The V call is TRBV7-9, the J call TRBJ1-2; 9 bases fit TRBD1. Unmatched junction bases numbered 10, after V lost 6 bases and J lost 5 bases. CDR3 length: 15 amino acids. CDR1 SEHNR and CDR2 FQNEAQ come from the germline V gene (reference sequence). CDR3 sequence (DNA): TGTGCCAGCAGTCACGACGACGGACAGGGGTATGGCTACACCTTC. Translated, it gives CASSHDDGQGYGYTF.

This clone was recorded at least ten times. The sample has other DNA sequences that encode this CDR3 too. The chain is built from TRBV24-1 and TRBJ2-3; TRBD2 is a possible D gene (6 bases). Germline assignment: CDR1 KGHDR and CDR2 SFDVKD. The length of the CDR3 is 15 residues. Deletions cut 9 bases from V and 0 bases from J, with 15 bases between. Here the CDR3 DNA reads TGTGCCACCTATCGGGGGATTCCTAGCACAGATACGCAGTATTTT. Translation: CATYRGIPSTDTQYF.

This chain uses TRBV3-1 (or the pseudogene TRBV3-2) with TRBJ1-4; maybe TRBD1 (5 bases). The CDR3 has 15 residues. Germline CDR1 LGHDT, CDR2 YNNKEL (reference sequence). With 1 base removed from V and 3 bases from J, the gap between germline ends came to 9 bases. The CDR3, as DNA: TGTGCCAGCAGCCAAGTGCGGGGCTCTAATGAAAAACTGTTTTTT. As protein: CASSQVRGSNEKLFF.

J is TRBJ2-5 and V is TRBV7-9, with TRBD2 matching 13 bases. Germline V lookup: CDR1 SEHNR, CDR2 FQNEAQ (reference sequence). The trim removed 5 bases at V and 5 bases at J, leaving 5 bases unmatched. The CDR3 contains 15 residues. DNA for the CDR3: TGTGCCAGCAGCGAAGGGACTAGCGGGATGGAGACCCAGTACTTC. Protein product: CASSEGTSGMETQYF.

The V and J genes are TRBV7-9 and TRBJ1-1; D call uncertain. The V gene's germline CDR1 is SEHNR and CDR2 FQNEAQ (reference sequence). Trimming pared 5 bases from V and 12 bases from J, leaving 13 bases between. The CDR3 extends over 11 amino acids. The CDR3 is CASSGGFWSFF. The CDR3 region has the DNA TGTGCCAGCAGCGGAGGGTTTTGGTCTTTCTTT.

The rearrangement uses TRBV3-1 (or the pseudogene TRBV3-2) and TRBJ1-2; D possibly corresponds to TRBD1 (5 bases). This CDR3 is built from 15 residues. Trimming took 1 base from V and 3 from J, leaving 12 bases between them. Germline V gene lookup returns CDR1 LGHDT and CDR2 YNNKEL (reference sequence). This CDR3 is CASSQVLGADYGYTF. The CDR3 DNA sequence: TGTGCCAGCAGCCAAGTTTTAGGGGCGGACTATGGCTACACCTTC.

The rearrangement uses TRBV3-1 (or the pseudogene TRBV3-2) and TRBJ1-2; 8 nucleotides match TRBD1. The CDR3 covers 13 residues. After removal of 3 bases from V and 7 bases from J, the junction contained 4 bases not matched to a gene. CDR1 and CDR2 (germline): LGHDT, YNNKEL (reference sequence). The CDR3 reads CASSHGTGLGYTF. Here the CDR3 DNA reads TGTGCCAGCAGCCACGGGACAGGTCTTGGCTACACCTTC.

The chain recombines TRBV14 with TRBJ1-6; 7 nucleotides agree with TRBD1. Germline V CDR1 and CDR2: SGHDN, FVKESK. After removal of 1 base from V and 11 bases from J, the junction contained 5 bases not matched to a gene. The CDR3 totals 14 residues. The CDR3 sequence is CASSQVAGGTPLHF. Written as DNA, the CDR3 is TGTGCCAGCAGCCAAGTGGCAGGGGGGACACCCCTCCACTTT.

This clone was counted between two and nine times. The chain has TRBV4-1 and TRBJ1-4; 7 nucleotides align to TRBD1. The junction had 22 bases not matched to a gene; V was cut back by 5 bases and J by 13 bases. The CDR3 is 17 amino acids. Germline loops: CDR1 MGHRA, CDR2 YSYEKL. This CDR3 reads CASSVGLGGQPRVILFF. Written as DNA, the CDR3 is TGCGCCAGCAGCGTCGGGCTGGGGGGACAGCCGAGGGTGATACTGTTTTTT.

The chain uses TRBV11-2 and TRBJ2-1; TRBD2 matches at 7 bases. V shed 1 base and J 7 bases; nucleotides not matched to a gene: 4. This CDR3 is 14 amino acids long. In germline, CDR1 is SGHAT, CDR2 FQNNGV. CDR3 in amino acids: CASSLGAGRNEQFF. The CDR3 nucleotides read TGTGCCAGCAGCTTAGGAGCGGGGCGGAATGAGCAGTTCTTC.

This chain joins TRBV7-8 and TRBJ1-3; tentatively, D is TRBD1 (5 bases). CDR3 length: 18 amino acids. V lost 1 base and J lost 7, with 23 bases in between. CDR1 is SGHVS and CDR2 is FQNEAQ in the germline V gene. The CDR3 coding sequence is TGTGCCAGCAGCTTAGGGCGAGTTCCGGCGGGGGTAAAGAACACCATATATTTT. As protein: CASSLGRVPAGVKNTIYF.

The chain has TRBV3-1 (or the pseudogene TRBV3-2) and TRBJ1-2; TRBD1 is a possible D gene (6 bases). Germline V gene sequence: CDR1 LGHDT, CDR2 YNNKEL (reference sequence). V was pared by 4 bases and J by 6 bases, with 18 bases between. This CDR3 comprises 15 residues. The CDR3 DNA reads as TGTGCCAGCAGCCGCACAACGGACAGTGCCGATGGCTACACCTTC. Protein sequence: CASSRTTDSADGYTF.

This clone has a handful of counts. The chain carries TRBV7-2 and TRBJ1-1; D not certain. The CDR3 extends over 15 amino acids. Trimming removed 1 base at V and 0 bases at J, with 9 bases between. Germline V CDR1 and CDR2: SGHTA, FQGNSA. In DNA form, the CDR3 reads TGTGCCAGCAGCTTAGGGATAGCGGTGAACACTGAAGCTTTCTTT. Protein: CASSLGIAVNTEAFF.

The chain's CDR3 is CSVPYGNTEAFF. The DNA for the CDR3 is TGCAGCGTCCCCTATGGGAACACTGAAGCTTTCTTT. The gene calls are TRBV29-1 and TRBJ1-1; no firm D call. The V and J ends lost 6 bases and 1 base respectively, with 9 bases between them. The CDR3 is 12 amino acids. The germline V gene encodes CDR1 SQVTM and CDR2 ANQGSEA. Full variable domain (outside the CDR3, taken from reference TRBV29-1 and TRBJ1-1): SAVISQKPSRDICQRGTSLTIQCQVDSQVTMMFWYRQQPGQSLTLIATANQGSEATYESGFVIDKFPISRPNLTFSTLTVSNMSPEDSSIYLCSVPYGNTEAFFGQGTRLTVV.

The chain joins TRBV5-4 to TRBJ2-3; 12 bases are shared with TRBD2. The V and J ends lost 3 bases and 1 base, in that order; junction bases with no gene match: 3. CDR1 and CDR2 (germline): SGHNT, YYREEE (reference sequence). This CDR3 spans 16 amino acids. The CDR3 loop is CASSSRLAGGTDTQYF. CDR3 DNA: TGTGCCAGCAGCTCCCGACTAGCGGGAGGCACAGATACGCAGTATTTT.

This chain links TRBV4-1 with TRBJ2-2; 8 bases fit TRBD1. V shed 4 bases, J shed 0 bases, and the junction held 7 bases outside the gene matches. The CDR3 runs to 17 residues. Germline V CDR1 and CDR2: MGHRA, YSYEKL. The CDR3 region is CASSRYGQGSNTGELFF. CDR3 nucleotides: TGCGCCAGCAGCCGATATGGACAGGGATCGAACACCGGGGAGCTGTTTTTT.